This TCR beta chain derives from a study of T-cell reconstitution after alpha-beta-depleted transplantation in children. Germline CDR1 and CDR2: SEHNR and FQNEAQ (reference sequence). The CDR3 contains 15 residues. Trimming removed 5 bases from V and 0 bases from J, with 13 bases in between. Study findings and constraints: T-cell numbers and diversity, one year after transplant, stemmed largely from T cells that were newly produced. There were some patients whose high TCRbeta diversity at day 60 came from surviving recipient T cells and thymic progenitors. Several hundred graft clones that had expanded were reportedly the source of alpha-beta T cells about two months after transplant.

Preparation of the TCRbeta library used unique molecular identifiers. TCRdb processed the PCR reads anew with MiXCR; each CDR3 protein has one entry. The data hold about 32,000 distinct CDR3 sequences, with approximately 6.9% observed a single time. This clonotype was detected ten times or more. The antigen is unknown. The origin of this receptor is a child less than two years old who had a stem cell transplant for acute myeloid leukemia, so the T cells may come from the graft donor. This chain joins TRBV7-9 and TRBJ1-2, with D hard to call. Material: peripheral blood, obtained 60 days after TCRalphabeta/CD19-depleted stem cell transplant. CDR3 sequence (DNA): TGTGCCAGCAGCGCTAACCTCGGAGCTAACTATGGCTACACCTTC. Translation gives CASSANLGANYGYTF.